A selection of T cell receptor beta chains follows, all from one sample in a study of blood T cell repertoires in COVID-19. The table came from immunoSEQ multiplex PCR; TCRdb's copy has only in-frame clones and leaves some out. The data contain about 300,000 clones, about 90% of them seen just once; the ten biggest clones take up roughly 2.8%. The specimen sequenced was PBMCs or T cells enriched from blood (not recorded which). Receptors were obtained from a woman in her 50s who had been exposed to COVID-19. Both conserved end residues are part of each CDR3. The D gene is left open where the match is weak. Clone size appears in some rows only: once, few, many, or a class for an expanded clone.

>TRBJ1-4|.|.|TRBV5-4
CASSVGGGVYEKLFF
TGTGCCAGCAGCGTTGGAGGTGGGGTATATGAAAAACTGTTTTTT
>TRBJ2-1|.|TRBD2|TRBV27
CASRLAGGPIAYNEQFF
TGTGCCAGTAGGCTAGCGGGGGGGCCTATCGCCTACAATGAGCAGTTCTTC
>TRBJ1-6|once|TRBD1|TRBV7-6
CASSLRTGDNSPLHF
TGTGCCAGCAGCCTCAGGACAGGGGATAATTCACCCCTCCACTTT
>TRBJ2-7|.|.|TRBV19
CASSFRQAYEQYF
TGTGCCAGTAGTTTTAGACAGGCCTACGAGCAGTACTTC
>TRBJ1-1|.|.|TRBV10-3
CAISEMSWRQANTEAFF
TGTGCCATCAGTGAGATGAGCTGGAGACAGGCAAACACTGAAGCTTTCTTT
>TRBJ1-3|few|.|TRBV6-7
CASSITGFSGNTIYF
TGTGCCAGCAGTATCACAGGGTTCAGTGGAAACACCATATATTTT
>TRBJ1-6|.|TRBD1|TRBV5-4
CASSLGTGNSPLHF
TGTGCCAGCAGCTTGGGGACAGGGAATTCACCCCTCCACTTT
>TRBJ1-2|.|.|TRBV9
CASSLDSRSNYGYTF
TGTGCCAGCAGCCTCGACAGCCGATCTAACTATGGCTACACCTTC
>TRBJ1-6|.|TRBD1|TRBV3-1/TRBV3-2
CASSQASSGQGIGSPLHF
TGTGCCAGCAGCCAAGCAAGTAGTGGACAGGGAATCGGTTCACCCCTCCACTTT
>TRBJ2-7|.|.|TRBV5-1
CASSLAPGDSYEQYF
TGCGCCAGCAGCTTGGCGCCAGGGGATTCCTACGAGCAGTACTTC
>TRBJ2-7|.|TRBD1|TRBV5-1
CASSLSGTGNEQYF
TGCGCCAGCAGCTTGAGTGGGACAGGTAACGAGCAGTACTTC
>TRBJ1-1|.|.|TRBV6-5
CASSLGSFNTEAFF
TGTGCCAGCAGTCTCGGGTCATTTAACACTGAAGCTTTCTTT
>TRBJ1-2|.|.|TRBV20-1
CSAGLEYGYTF
TGCAGTGCTGGTCTGGAGTATGGCTACACCTTC
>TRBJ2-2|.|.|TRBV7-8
CASSFRAGAGELFF
TGTGCCAGCAGCTTCCGGGCAGGGGCCGGGGAGCTGTTTTTT
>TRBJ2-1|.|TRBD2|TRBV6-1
CASSDLSGAPYNEQFF
TGTGCCAGCAGTGACCTCAGCGGGGCCCCCTACAATGAGCAGTTCTTC
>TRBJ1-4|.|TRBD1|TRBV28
CASSLGTGGTNEKLFF
TGTGCCAGCAGTTTAGGGACAGGGGGTACTAATGAAAAACTGTTTTTT
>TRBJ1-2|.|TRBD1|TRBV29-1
CSGGGQVPSGYTF
TGCAGCGGGGGGGGACAGGTACCATCCGGCTACACCTTC
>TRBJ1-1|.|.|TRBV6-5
CASRGGGRNTEAFF
TGTGCCAGCAGGGGCGGGGGAAGAAACACTGAAGCTTTCTTT
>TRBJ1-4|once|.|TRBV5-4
CASSLMGASHEKLFF
TGTGCCAGCAGCTTGATGGGGGCGTCGCATGAAAAACTGTTTTTT
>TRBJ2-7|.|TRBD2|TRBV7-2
CASSYSSGGALEQYF
TGTGCCAGCAGCTACTCTAGCGGGGGGGCCCTCGAGCAGTACTTC
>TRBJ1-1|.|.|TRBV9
CASSVGAGMNTEAFF
TGTGCCAGCAGCGTAGGGGCGGGGATGAACACTGAAGCTTTCTTT
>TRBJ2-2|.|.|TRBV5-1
CASSSTGNTGELFF
TGCGCCAGCAGTTCAACAGGGAACACCGGGGAGCTGTTTTTT
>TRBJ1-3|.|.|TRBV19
CASTTSGDTNTIYF
TGTGCCAGTACTACCTCAGGGGATACAAACACCATATATTTT
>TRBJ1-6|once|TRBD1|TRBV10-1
CASSANGTGVRNSPLHF
TGCGCCAGCAGTGCCAATGGGACAGGGGTGCGAAATTCACCCCTCCACTTT
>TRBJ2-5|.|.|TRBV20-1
CSASPQVGLSGETQYF
TGCAGTGCTAGTCCCCAAGTGGGGCTCTCGGGAGAGACCCAGTACTTC
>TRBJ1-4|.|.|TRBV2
CASRGVETNEKLFF
TGTGCCAGCAGGGGTGTGGAGACTAATGAAAAACTGTTTTTT
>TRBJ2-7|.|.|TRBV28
CASRPGAGALNEQYF
TGTGCCAGCAGACCAGGGGCAGGGGCTTTGAACGAGCAGTACTTC
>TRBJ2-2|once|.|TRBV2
CASSRLGVANTGELFF
TGTGCCAGCTCCAGATTGGGCGTCGCGAACACCGGGGAGCTGTTTTTT
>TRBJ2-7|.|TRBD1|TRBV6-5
CASRDSYEQYF
TGTGCCAGCCGGGACAGCTACGAGCAGTACTTC
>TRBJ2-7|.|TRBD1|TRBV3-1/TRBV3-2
CASSARDRGLYEQYF
TGTGCCAGCAGTGCCCGGGACAGGGGACTCTACGAGCAGTACTTC
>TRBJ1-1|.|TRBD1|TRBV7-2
CASTTARDRGTEAFF
TGTGCCAGCACCACCGCCCGCGACAGGGGCACTGAAGCTTTCTTT
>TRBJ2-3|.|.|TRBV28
CASSPTWQGRNTQYF
TGTGCCAGCAGCCCTACGTGGCAGGGGCGAAATACGCAGTATTTT
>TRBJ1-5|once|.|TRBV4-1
CASSQWVNSQPQHF
TGCGCCAGCAGCCAGTGGGTGAACAGTCAGCCCCAGCATTTT
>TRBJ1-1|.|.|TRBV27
CASRGDSFGVPEAFF
TGTGCCAGTCGGGGGGATAGTTTTGGGGTCCCTGAAGCTTTCTTT
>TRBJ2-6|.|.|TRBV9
CASSLTGSGANVLTF
TGTGCCAGCAGCTTAACAGGGTCGGGGGCCAACGTCCTGACTTTC
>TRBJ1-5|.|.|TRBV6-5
CASRGGAYSNQPQHF
TGTGCCAGCAGGGGAGGCGCGTATAGCAATCAGCCCCAGCATTTT
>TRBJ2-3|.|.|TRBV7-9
CASTQGSTDTQYF
TGTGCCAGCACACAGGGAAGCACAGATACGCAGTATTTT